The 8 T cell receptor beta chains below all came from one sample that was sequenced in a study of blood T cell repertoires in COVID-19. Some clones are missing from TCRdb's copy, which holds only in-frame ones; the method was immunoSEQ multiplex PCR. The table includes about 54,000 clones, 85% to 90% detected once. Source material: peripheral blood. The receptor set was obtained from a human donor in a cohort sampled during active COVID-19.

The chain joins TRBV11-3 to TRBJ2-3, with 10 bases fitting TRBD1. This CDR3 is 17 amino acids long. Germline V gene data show CDR1 as SGHNT and CDR2 as YENEEA. V lost 0 bases, J lost 3 bases, and 6 bases stayed unmatched. CDR3 in DNA: TGTGCCAGCAGCTTAGAGGGCGCGGGACAGGGGACAGATACGCAGTATTTT. Protein product: CASSLEGAGQGTDTQYF.

The chain has TRBV29-1 and TRBJ1-6, with TRBD1 matching 8 bases. Germline CDR1 SQVTM, CDR2 ANQGSEA. The trim removed 7 bases at V and 9 bases at J, leaving 8 bases unmatched. CDR3 length: 13 residues. The CDR3 region is CSALDREGSPLHF. The CDR3 DNA is TGCAGCGCCCTGGACAGGGAGGGTTCACCCCTCCACTTT.

The chain combines TRBV25-1 with TRBJ2-5; 7 bases line up with TRBD2. J was trimmed by 1 base and V by 4 bases; bases with no gene match: 3. This CDR3 has 14 residues. The germline CDR1 and CDR2 sequences are MGHDK and SYGVNS. CDR3 sequence: CASSVAGAQETQYF. The DNA of the CDR3 is TGTGCCAGCAGTGTCGCGGGAGCCCAAGAGACCCAGTACTTC.

The chain recombines TRBV15 with TRBJ1-1; TRBD1 aligns across 7 bases. The J segment lost 8 bases and the V segment lost 3 bases, leaving 12 bases of the junction unmatched. CDR3 size: 15 residues. Germline lookup yields CDR1 LNHNV and CDR2 YYDKDF (reference sequence). CDR3: CATSRRQGLHREAFF. The CDR3 DNA sequence: TGTGCCACCAGCAGGAGACAGGGCCTCCACCGCGAAGCTTTCTTT. Based on the CDR3 plus reference TRBV15 and TRBJ1-1, the full variable domain is DAMVIQNPRYQVTQFGKPVTLSCSQTLNHNVMYWYQQKSSQAPKLLFHYYDKDFNNEADTPDNFQSRRPNTSFCFLDIRSPGLGDTAMYLCATSRRQGLHREAFFGQGTRLTVV.

The rearrangement uses TRBV3-1 (or the pseudogene TRBV3-2) and TRBJ2-3, with a tentative D call TRBD2 (6 bases). V shed 0 bases and J shed 2 bases, with 15 bases lying between them. The length of the CDR3 is 17 residues. Germline CDR1 and CDR2: LGHDT and YNNKEL (reference sequence). The CDR3 bases are TGTGCCAGCAGCCAAGATCCACGCGGGGCGCTCACAGATACGCAGTATTTT. It yields the protein CASSQDPRGALTDTQYF.

The chain employs TRBV5-1 and TRBJ2-5; D remains ambiguous. In germline, CDR1 is SGHRS, CDR2 YFSETQ. V gave up 1 base and J gave up 1 base, with 8 bases separating them. CDR3 size: 14 residues. CDR3 region: CASSLMAVQETQYF. The CDR3 nucleotides read TGCGCCAGCAGCTTGATGGCAGTCCAAGAGACCCAGTACTTC.

The chain couples TRBV28 to TRBJ2-7, with TRBD1 identical over 8 bases. CDR1 MDHEN and CDR2 SYDVKM come from the germline V gene. This CDR3 contains 16 residues. J gave up 3 bases and V 4 bases, and 11 bases lay outside the gene matches. The CDR3 is CASSSPGQGSLYEQYF. CDR3 coding DNA: TGTGCCAGCAGTTCCCCCGGACAGGGATCCCTCTACGAGCAGTACTTC.

The chain links TRBV5-4 to TRBJ1-6; 9 bases are a match to TRBD1. Germline V gene sequence: CDR1 SGHNT, CDR2 YYREEE (reference sequence). The CDR3 extends over 12 amino acids. The DNA for the CDR3 is TGTACCACCGGGACAGGGAATTCACCCCTCCACTTT. It yields the protein CTTGTGNSPLHF.